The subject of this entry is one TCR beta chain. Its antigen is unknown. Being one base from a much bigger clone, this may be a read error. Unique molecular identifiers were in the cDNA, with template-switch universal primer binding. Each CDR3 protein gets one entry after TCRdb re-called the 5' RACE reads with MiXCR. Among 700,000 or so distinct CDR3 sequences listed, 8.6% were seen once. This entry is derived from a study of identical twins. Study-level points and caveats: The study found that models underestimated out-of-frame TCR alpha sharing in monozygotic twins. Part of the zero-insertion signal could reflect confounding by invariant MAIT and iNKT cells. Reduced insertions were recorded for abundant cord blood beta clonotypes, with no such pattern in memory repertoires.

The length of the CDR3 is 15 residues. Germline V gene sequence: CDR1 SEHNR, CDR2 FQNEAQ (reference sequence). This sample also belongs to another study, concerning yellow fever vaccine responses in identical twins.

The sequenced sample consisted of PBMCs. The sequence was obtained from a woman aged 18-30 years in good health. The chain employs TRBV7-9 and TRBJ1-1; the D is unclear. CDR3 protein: CSSSLGPGFAAEAFF. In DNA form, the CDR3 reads TGTTCCAGCAGCTTAGGGCCTGGGTTCGCCGCTGAAGCTTTCTTT.